This TCR beta chain was captured by sequencing in a study of tumor and adjacent non-tumor tissue in lung cancer. Three rounds of nested PCR, following a modified ARM-PCR protocol, produced the TCRbeta library. MiXCR, applied by TCRdb to the multiplex PCR reads, yields one record per CDR3 protein. This sample carries approximately 53,000 distinct CDR3 sequences, 74% of them seen once, and the ten largest clones take approximately 23%. This clonotype was seen only a few times. One end of the junction varies from germline; a read error may be responsible. This CDR3 region has 14 residues. The germline gives CDR1 SGHNT, CDR2 YYREEE (reference sequence). No cell sorting was done before RNA was extracted from the tissue. This non-tumor lung sample came from over 3 cm beyond the tumor edge. Between August and November 2014, newly diagnosed, chemotherapy-naive lung cancer patients underwent thoracic surgery in China.

The rearrangement joins TRBV5-4 to TRBJ2-7; the D gene is possibly TRBD1 (5 bases). The sequenced material came from distant non-tumor lung tissue. This receptor was taken from a woman in her sixties with non-small cell lung cancer. The DNA of the CDR3 is TGTGCCAGCAGCCTCAGGGTTGGAACGTACGAGCGGTACTTC. Protein sequence: CASSLRVGTYERYF. Variable domain in full (rest from reference TRBV5-4 and TRBJ2-7): ETGVTQSPTHLIKTRGQQVTLRCSSQSGHNTVSWYQQALGQGPQFIFQYYREEENGRGNFPPRFSGLQFPNYSSELNVNALELDDSALYLCASSLRVGTYERYFGPGTRLTVT.